This TCR beta chain comes out of a study of blood T cell repertoires in COVID-19 (dated by TCRdb to about 2020). For the study in its entirety: The collaborator samples originated in the United States, Italy and Spain and spanned the acute and convalescent phases of COVID-19. The material from the prospective study consisted of cDNA or gDNA derived from T cells, B-cell-depleted T cells, or PBMCs. Subjects who had been exposed to COVID-19, were actively infected with it, or had recovered from it provided the deeply sampled blood TCRbeta repertoires that made up the dataset. The repertoires were made available in a free public database intended to serve as a resource for research on the immune response to SARS-CoV-2. The samples were drawn from the first 160 participants of the ongoing ImmuneRACE study and from roughly 1,300 subjects provided by 6 global collaborators. A de-identified subject ID, COVID-19 status, age in years and sex were almost always included in the sample metadata. Where available, HLA class I and class II types were obtained from metadata supplied by the sample provider rather than from assay-based typing.

The investigation overall reported the following: How much clinical and demographic metadata was included differed by source and by participant, and the metadata was provided uncurated.

The germline V gene (reference sequence) sets CDR1 to LGHDT and CDR2 to YNNKEL. V gives up 4 bases and J gives up 0 bases, and the segment between their germline ends measures 3 bases. The CDR3 holds 13 amino acids from the cysteine to the phenylalanine. Only CDR3 DNA remains: 39 bases, in frame from the first base. TCRbeta CDR3 regions were amplified from genomic DNA using the immunoSEQ Assay, a bias-controlled multiplex PCR. Concerning the study's data processing: The number of nucleated cells in each sample was estimated from the amplification of reference gene primers within the assay. To quantify the absolute abundance of each unique TCRbeta CDR3 rearrangement, sequence reads were collapsed and filtered. For each sample, productive Simpson clonality was calculated as the square root of Simpson's diversity index over productive rearrangements. This is the immuneACCESS table as TCRdb keeps it, with only in-frame sequences that have V and J called. A part of the clones is gone; compared with another copy, unresolved V genes explain less than half, and the rest is unexplained. Clonal size and the V and J genes are those of that table, whereas D and trimming came from the DNA. The sample includes 150,000 to 200,000 clones, with just under 90% observed a single time. 0.85% to 0.95% of the sample lies in the top ten.

Of note for this clone: The target of this receptor is not known. No clone much larger than this one lies a single base away; base qualities are absent.

Samples from volunteer blood donors who had recovered from COVID-19 were contributed by a second Seattle source. Whole blood was collected in K2EDTA tubes by collaborating institutions according to the institutions' own protocols. For TCRbeta analysis, collaborator samples were shipped as frozen whole blood, as isolated PBMCs, or as DNA extracted from either sample type. The source is a young woman who had recovered from COVID-19. The sequence links TRBV3-1 (or the pseudogene TRBV3-2) to TRBJ1-4; the D gene lacks a confident call. The sample consisted of peripheral blood. The nucleotide sequence is TGTGCCAGCAGCCGAGCAACTAATGAAAAACTGTTTTTT. It is translated as CASSRATNEKLFF.